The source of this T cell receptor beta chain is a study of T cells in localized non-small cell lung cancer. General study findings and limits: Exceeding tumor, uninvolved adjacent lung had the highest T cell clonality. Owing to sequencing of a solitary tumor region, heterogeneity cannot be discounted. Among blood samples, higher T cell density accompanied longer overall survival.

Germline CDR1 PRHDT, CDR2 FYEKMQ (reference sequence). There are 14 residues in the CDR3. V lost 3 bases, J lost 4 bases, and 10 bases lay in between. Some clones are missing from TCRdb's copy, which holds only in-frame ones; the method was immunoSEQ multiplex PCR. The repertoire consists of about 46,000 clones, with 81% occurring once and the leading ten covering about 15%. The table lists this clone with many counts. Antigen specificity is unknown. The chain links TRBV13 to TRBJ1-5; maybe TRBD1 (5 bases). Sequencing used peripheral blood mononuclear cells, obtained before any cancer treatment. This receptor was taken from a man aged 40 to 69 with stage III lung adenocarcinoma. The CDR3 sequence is CASSFGTGNQPQHF. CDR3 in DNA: TGTGCCAGCAGCTTCGGGACTGGGAATCAGCCCCAGCATTTT.